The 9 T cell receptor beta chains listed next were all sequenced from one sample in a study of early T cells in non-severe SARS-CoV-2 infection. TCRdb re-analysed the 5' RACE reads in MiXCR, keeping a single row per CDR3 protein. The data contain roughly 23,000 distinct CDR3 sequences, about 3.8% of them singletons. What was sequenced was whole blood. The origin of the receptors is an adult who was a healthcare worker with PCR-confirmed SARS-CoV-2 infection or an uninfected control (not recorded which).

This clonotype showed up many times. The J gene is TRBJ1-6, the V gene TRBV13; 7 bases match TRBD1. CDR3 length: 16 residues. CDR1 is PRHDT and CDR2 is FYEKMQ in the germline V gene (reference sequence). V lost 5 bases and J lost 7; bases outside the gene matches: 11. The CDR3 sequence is CASSPRQGSTNSPLHF. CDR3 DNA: TGTGCCAGCAGCCCCCGACAGGGAAGTACGAATTCACCCCTCCACTTT.

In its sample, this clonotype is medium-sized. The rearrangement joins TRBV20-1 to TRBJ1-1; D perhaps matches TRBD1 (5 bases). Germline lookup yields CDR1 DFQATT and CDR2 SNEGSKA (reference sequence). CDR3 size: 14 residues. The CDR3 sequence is CSLGGGGARTEAFF. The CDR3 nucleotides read TGCAGCTTGGGGGGAGGAGGTGCTCGGACTGAAGCTTTCTTT.

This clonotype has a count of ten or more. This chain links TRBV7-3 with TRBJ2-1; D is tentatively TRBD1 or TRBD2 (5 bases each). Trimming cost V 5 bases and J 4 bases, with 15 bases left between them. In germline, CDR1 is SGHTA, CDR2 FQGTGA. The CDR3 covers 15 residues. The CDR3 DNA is TGTGCCAGCAGCCTCTCCCGGGGCAGGTACAATGAGCAGTTCTTC. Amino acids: CASSLSRGRYNEQFF.

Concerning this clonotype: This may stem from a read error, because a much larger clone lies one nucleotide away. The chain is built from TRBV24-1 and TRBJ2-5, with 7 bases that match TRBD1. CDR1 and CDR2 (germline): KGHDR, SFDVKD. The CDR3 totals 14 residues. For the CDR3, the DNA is TGTGCCACCAGTGATGATGGACAGGCAGAGTCCCAGTACTTC. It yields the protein CATSDDGQAESQYF.

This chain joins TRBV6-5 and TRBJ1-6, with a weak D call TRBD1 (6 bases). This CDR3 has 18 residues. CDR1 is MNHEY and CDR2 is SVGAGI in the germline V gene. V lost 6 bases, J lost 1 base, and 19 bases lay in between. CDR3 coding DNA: TGTGCCAGCAGCAACTCAGGGGTTTTTTCGTCCTATAATTCACCCCTCCACTTT. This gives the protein CASSNSGVFSSYNSPLHF.

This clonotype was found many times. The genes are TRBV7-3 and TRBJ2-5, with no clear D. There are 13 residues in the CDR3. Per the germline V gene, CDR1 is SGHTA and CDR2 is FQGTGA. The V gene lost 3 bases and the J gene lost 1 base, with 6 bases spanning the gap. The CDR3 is CASSFEFQETQYF. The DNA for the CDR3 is TGTGCCAGCAGCTTCGAATTCCAAGAGACCCAGTACTTC.

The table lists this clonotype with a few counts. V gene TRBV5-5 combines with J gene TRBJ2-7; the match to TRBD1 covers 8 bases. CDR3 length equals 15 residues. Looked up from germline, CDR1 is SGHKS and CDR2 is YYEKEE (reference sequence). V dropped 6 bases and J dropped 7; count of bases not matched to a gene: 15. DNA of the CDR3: TGTGCCAGCATCATCTACCCCCAGGGGGCTCGGGAGCAGTACTTC. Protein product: CASIIYPQGAREQYF. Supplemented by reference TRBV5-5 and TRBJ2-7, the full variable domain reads DAGVTQSPTHLIKTRGQQVTLRCSPISGHKSVSWYQQVLGQGPQFIFQYYEKEERGRGNFPDRFSARQFPNYSSELNVNALLLGDSALYLCASIIYPQGAREQYFGPGTRLTVT.

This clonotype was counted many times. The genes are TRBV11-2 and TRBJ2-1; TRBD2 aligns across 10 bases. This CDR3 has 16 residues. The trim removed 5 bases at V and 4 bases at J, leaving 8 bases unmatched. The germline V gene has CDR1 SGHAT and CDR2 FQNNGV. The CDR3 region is CASSGGASGRYNEQFF. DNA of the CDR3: TGTGCCAGCAGCGGGGGGGCTAGCGGGAGATACAATGAGCAGTTCTTC.

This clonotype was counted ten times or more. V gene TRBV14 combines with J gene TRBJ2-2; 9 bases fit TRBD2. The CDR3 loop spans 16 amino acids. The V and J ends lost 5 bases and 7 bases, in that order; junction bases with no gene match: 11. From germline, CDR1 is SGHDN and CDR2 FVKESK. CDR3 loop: CASSISLAGRSGELFF. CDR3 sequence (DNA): TGTGCCAGCAGCATCTCCCTAGCGGGACGGAGCGGGGAGCTGTTTTTT. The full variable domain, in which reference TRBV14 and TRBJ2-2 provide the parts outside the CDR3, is EAGVTQFPSHSVIEKGQTVTLRCDPISGHDNLYWYRRVMGKEIKFLLHFVKESKQDESGMPNNRFLAERTGGTYSTLKVQPAELEDSGVYFCASSISLAGRSGELFFGEGSRLTVL.